The present T cell receptor (beta chain) was sequenced within a study of T cell clonality in common variable immunodeficiency. Germline lookup yields CDR1 DFQATT and CDR2 SNEGSKA (reference sequence). V shed 0 bases and J 3 bases; nucleotides not matched to a gene: 14. The CDR3 extends over 18 amino acids. This clone was seen ten or more times. What it binds is unknown. The observed sequence ends 3 residues before the CDR3 terminus, with the missing tail filled in from the germline J gene. Sequenced by immunoSEQ multiplex PCR; TCRdb stores in-frame clones only, minus some. Observed in the sample are some 25,000 clones, none of them singletons. Study-wide findings and caveats: Reportedly, TCR beta sequences from common variable immunodeficiency showed fewer deletions and N-nucleotide insertions.

The chain employs TRBV20-1 and TRBJ2-1; the match to TRBD2 covers 7 bases. This clonotype was obtained from a human donor with common variable immunodeficiency. Material: peripheral blood mononuclear cells. CDR3 amino acids: CSAREGGRASARYNEQFF. CDR3 DNA (partial): TGCAGTGCTAGAGAGGGGGGGAGGGCTAGCGCTCGCTACAATGAG.